This TCR beta chain derives from a study of molecular identifiers for immune sequencing clone quantification. Study results and caveats: In naive cells, under 1% of molecules belonged to clones above 20 RNA copies, against over 99% in effector cells.

The ends lost 6 bases at V and 3 bases at J; junction bases unmatched: 9. The germline V gene encodes CDR1 LNHDA and CDR2 SQIVND (reference sequence). The CDR3 totals 16 residues. Making the bulk TCR libraries relied on previously described methods and listed TCR primers. One entry per CDR3 protein results from TCRdb running MiXCR on the PCR reads. The table records just under 650,000 distinct CDR3 sequences, less than 20% of them present only once. This clonotype was counted a few times. Its antigen is still unknown. Sequences were obtained from naive CD8+ T cells from blood, with Jurkat cell RNA spiked in. As for subset: FACS-sorted CD8+CD4-CCR7+CD45RA+ naive T cells. The J gene is TRBJ2-1, the V gene TRBV19; 9 bases agree with TRBD2. The receptor was derived from a human donor in good health. Some libraries in this study had Jurkat cell RNA spiked in. As DNA, the CDR3 is TGTGCCAGTAGCAAATCGCGGGGGGGATACTACAATGAGCAGTTCTTC. Translating gives CASSKSRGGYYNEQFF.